One and the same sample provided the 20 T cell receptor beta chains below, sequenced in a study of technical replicates of blood from a handful of donors. TCRdb's table, derived via immunoSEQ multiplex PCR, lists solely in-frame clones and lacks some. The data show about 75,000 clones, almost 95% seen once. Material for sequencing was T cells isolated from PBMCs. These receptors were collected from a human donor in good health.

This sequence joins TRBV6-5 and TRBJ2-2; maybe TRBD2 (6 bases). Per germline, CDR1 MNHEY and CDR2 SVGAGI. Trimming pared 8 bases from V and 1 base from J, leaving 14 bases between. The CDR3 is 15 residues long. The CDR3 sequence is CASRDSSLNTGELFF. CDR3 bases: TGTGCCAGCCGGGACTCCTCCCTGAACACCGGGGAGCTGTTTTTT.

This chain connects TRBV18 to TRBJ2-3; D perhaps matches TRBD2 (6 bases). CDR1 and CDR2 from the germline V gene are KGHSH and LQKENI. Trimming stripped 0 bases from V and 0 bases from J, with 13 bases between. The CDR3 spans 17 residues. The CDR3: CASSPPVSGPSTDTQYF. The DNA of the CDR3 is TGTGCCAGCTCACCACCTGTTAGCGGCCCTAGCACAGATACGCAGTATTTT.

This clone was counted once. The V and J genes are TRBV5-1 and TRBJ2-6; 7 nucleotides align to TRBD1. The CDR3 runs to 15 residues. J was trimmed by 2 bases and V by 5 bases; bases with no gene match: 4. CDR1 and CDR2 (germline): SGHRS, YFSETQ. CDR3 nucleotides: TGCGCCAGCAGTAGTACAGGGGCTGGGGCCAACGTCCTGACTTTC. Translated, it gives CASSSTGAGANVLTF.

The chain couples TRBV11-2 to TRBJ2-1, with 13 bases that match TRBD2. This CDR3 contains 17 residues. The V gene's germline CDR1 is SGHAT and CDR2 FQNNGV. Trimming removed 3 bases from V and 6 bases from J; junction bases left unmatched: 8. The DNA for the CDR3 is TGTGCCAGCAGCTTGAGCTGGACTAGCGGGGGACTCAATGAGCAGTTCTTC. Translation gives CASSLSWTSGGLNEQFF. The full variable domain, rest sourced from reference TRBV11-2 and TRBJ2-1, is EAGVAQSPRYKIIEKRQSVAFWCNPISGHATLYWYQQILGQGPKLLIQFQNNGVVDDSQLPKDRFSAERLKGVDSTLKIQPAKLEDSAVYLCASSLSWTSGGLNEQFFGPGTRLTVL.

The V call is TRBV6-6, the J call TRBJ1-5; maybe TRBD1 (6 bases). This CDR3 has 13 amino acids. The germline gives CDR1 MNHNY, CDR2 SVGAGI (reference sequence). Trimming stripped 1 base from V and 13 bases from J, with 14 bases between. This CDR3 is CASSYYPGQTQHF. CDR3 coding DNA: TGTGCCAGCAGTTACTACCCGGGACAAACTCAGCATTTT.

The rearrangement links TRBV6-9 to TRBJ2-1, with 11 bases fitting TRBD2. The trim removed 6 bases at V and 5 bases at J, leaving 6 bases unmatched. Germline lookup yields CDR1 MNHGY and CDR2 SVAAGI. This CDR3 is 15 amino acids long. In DNA form, the CDR3 reads TGTGCCAGCAGGCCTAGCGGGAGGAAGAACAATGAGCAGTTCTTC. Translated: CASRPSGRKNNEQFF.

Here the CDR3 DNA reads TGTGCCAGCAGTGAAATGAGAACTTTCTACGAGCAGTACTTC. Residues: CASSEMRTFYEQYF. This chain joins TRBV6-1 and TRBJ2-7; D ambiguous. V was trimmed by 2 bases and J by 3 bases, leaving 11 bases between them. Germline V lookup: CDR1 MNHNS, CDR2 SASEGT. The CDR3 loop spans 14 amino acids.

This chain connects TRBV28 to TRBJ2-2; D might be TRBD1 (6 bases). The V gene lost 5 bases and the J gene lost 4 bases, with 17 bases spanning the gap. Germline assignment: CDR1 MDHEN and CDR2 SYDVKM. CDR3 length equals 16 residues. CDR3 in DNA: TGTGCCAGCAGTCTTCACAGGGTGGAGGTCACCGGGGAGCTGTTTTTT. Translated, it gives CASSLHRVEVTGELFF.

This chain connects TRBV9 to TRBJ1-1; D is unresolved. The V gene's germline CDR1 is SGDLS and CDR2 YYNGEE. CDR3 length: 15 amino acids. The V end was cut by 0 bases, the J end by 3 bases, with 12 bases between. CDR3 nucleotide sequence: TGTGCCAGCAGCGTAGACCTTCTCCCGGACACTGAAGCTTTCTTT. Amino acid sequence: CASSVDLLPDTEAFF.

The chain joins TRBV7-2 to TRBJ1-1; 9 bases match TRBD1. This CDR3 is 15 amino acids long. CDR1 is SGHTA and CDR2 is FQGNSA in the germline V gene. V was clipped by 5 bases and J by 6 bases; unmatched bases: 10. The CDR3 DNA reads as TGTGCCAGCAGCCTATATGGACAGGGGAGACCTGAAGCTTTCTTT. Encoded protein: CASSLYGQGRPEAFF.

The gene calls are TRBV11-1 and TRBJ1-1, with 7 bases fitting TRBD1. Germline V gene sequence: CDR1 SGHAT, CDR2 FQDESV (reference sequence). Trimming removed 7 bases from V and 4 bases from J; junction bases left unmatched: 9. CDR3 length: 14 amino acids. For the CDR3, the DNA is TGTGCCAGCATCCTGGGGGCAGGGGGCACTGAAGCTTTCTTT. Translated, it gives CASILGAGGTEAFF.

The chain carries TRBV7-2 and TRBJ2-1, with D possibly matching TRBD2 (6 bases). Trimming left V 1 base short and J 0 bases short, with 13 bases between. This CDR3 has 17 residues. Germline V gives CDR1 SGHTA, CDR2 FQGNSA. The CDR3 loop is CASSLEPDGSSYNEQFF. CDR3 coding DNA: TGTGCCAGCAGCTTAGAACCCGACGGGAGCTCCTACAATGAGCAGTTCTTC.

The V gene is TRBV29-1, the J gene TRBJ2-7; D may be TRBD1 (6 bases). CDR1 and CDR2 from the germline V gene are SQVTM and ANQGSEA. Trimming removed 5 bases at V and 1 base at J, with 18 bases between. CDR3 length equals 15 residues. CDR3 coding DNA: TGCAGCGTTTCTACAGGGTACCAACTTTCCTACGAGCAGTACTTC. It is translated as CSVSTGYQLSYEQYF.

A single count supports this clone. The chain recombines TRBV18 with TRBJ2-5, with 7 bases matching TRBD1. The CDR3 covers 14 residues. The V segment lost 6 bases and the J segment 1 base; nucleotides outside the gene matches: 5. CDR1 is KGHSH, CDR2 LQKENI, per germline. For the CDR3, the DNA is TGTGCCAGCTCTCAGGGACAGATCCAAGAGACCCAGTACTTC. Translating it yields CASSQGQIQETQYF.

V gene TRBV27 combines with J gene TRBJ2-7; perhaps TRBD1 as D (6 bases). The CDR3 is 12 amino acids. Germline values: CDR1 MNHEY, CDR2 SMNVEV (reference sequence). The V end was cut by 8 bases, the J end by 6 bases, with 14 bases between. Written as DNA, the CDR3 is TGTGCCAGCGGCTACACAGGGACCGAGCAGTACTTC. Protein sequence: CASGYTGTEQYF.

V usage is TRBV6-1 and J usage is TRBJ2-2, with D possibly matching TRBD2 (5 bases). V was shortened by 8 bases and J by 4 bases, with 14 bases between the two germline ends. CDR1 is MNHNS and CDR2 is SASEGT in the germline V gene. This CDR3 comprises 14 residues. In DNA form, the CDR3 reads TGTGCCAGCCACGCGGAGGTGGCCACCGGGGAGCTGTTTTTT. It yields the protein CASHAEVATGELFF.

Concerning this clone itself: The same CDR3 arises from other DNA sequences in this sample as well. The chain is built from TRBV6-4 and TRBJ2-1; 9 positions agree with TRBD2. V lost 0 bases to trimming and J lost 3 bases; unmatched junction nucleotides: 0. Looked up from germline, CDR1 is MRHNA and CDR2 is SNTAGT. The CDR3 loop spans 15 amino acids. The CDR3 DNA follows: TGTGCCAGCAGTGACTCTAGCGGGAGCTACAATGAGCAGTTCTTC. This gives the protein CASSDSSGSYNEQFF.

This clone was observed a handful of times. The genes are TRBV27 and TRBJ1-2; D is possibly TRBD1 (6 bases). Germline CDR1 reads MNHEY; CDR2 reads SMNVEV (reference sequence). Between the trimmed V and J ends, which lost 3 bases and 8 bases, there was a span of 13 bases. This CDR3 is 13 amino acids long. The CDR3 loop reads CASSLGGLRGYTF. The DNA of the CDR3 is TGTGCCAGCAGTTTGGGGGGGCTAAGGGGCTACACCTTC.

The chain links TRBV28 to TRBJ1-5; possibly TRBD1 for D (5 bases). V was cut by 6 bases and J by 6 bases, with 18 bases left in between. CDR3 length equals 15 residues. Looked up from germline, CDR1 is MDHEN and CDR2 is SYDVKM. Written as DNA, the CDR3 is TGTGCCAGCAGGAGTACGGGGGTTACCCTTCAGCCCCAGCATTTT. Its translation is CASRSTGVTLQPQHF.

The chain recombines TRBV9 with TRBJ1-2, with 8 bases matching TRBD1. Germline CDR1 SGDLS, CDR2 YYNGEE. This CDR3 is 15 amino acids long. The V segment lost 3 bases and the J segment 2 bases; nucleotides outside the gene matches: 6. The CDR3: CASSGGDRPNYGYTF. The CDR3 DNA reads as TGTGCCAGCAGCGGGGGGGACAGGCCAAACTATGGCTACACCTTC.